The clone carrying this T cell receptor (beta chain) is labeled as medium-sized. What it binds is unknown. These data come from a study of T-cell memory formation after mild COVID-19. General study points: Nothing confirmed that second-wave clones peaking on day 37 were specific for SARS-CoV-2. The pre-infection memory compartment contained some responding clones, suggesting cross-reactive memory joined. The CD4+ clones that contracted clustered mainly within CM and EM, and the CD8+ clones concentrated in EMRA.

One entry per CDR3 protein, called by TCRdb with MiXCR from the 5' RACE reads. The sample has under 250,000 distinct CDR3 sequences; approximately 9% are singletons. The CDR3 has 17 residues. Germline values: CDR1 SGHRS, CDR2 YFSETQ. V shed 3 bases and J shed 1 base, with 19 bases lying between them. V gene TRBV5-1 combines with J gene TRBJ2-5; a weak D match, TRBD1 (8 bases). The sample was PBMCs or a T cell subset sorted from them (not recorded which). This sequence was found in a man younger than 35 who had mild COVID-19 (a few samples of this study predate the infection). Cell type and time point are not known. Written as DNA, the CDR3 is TGCGCCAGCAGCTCCGGGGGGACAGGAGGGCTCCAAGAGACCCAGTACTTC. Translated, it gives CASSSGGTGGLQETQYF.